This T cell receptor (beta chain) was found in a study of CD8 T cells in ankylosing spondylitis. Overall study results and limits: Those disease-linked clones were CD8+; they were also relatively rare in peripheral blood. Enrichment of disease-linked clones was reportedly significant in matched ankylosing spondylitis synovial fluid. It appeared that ankylosing spondylitis blood was characterized by a TCR beta motif of roughly 8 highly homologous variants.

Deletions cut 10 bases from V and 7 bases from J, with 19 bases between. Germline lookup yields CDR1 MNHNS and CDR2 SASEGT. CDR3 size: 13 residues. TCRdb called the 5' RACE reads again in MiXCR, with one record for every CDR3 protein. The sample shows 650,000 to 800,000 distinct CDR3 sequences, around 20% of them seen only once. A few counts support this clonotype. Its antigen is not identified. This sequence was found in a male donor with ankylosing spondylitis. The chain uses TRBV6-1 and TRBJ1-2; D not certain. What was sequenced was blood, either unsorted or a sorted T cell fraction (not recorded which). CDR3 nucleotides: TGTGCCACCCACCTTCGGGGTTTAGGTGGCTACACCTTC. Protein product: CATHLRGLGGYTF.